These T cell receptor beta chains were read from a single sample in a study of T cells in localized non-small cell lung cancer. Some clones are missing from TCRdb's copy, which holds only in-frame ones; the method was immunoSEQ multiplex PCR. Here the sample spans 3,000 to 3,500 clones, 45% to 55% being singletons. Sequences were derived from lymph node tissue, sampled before any cancer treatment. The receptors were gathered from a woman aged 18 to 55 with stage I lung adenocarcinoma. CDR3s include the opening cysteine and the closing phenylalanine or tryptophan. A D gene is named only where the DNA matches it firmly. The size entry is marked missing in some rows and otherwise reads once, few, many or a size class.

TRBV14	TRBD1	NA	TRBJ1-2	CASSHPGTGGAIGYTF	TGTGCTAGCAGCCATCCCGGGACAGGGGGTGCCATAGGCTACACCTTC
TRBV5-1	NA	NA	TRBJ1-2	CASSRGTESNYGYTF	TGCGCCAGCAGCCGAGGGACGGAATCTAACTATGGCTACACCTTT
TRBV27	TRBD1	few	TRBJ1-4	CASSEDRGREKLFF	TGTGCCAGCAGCGAGGACAGGGGGCGTGAAAAACTGTTTTTT
TRBV11-3	TRBD2	few	TRBJ2-5	CASSRTSGRSETQYF	TGTGCCAGCAGCCGGACTAGCGGGAGATCAGAGACCCAGTACTTC
TRBV19	TRBD1	NA	TRBJ1-4	CASRTGTVNEKLFF	TGTGCCAGTAGGACCGGGACAGTTAATGAAAAACTGTTTTTT
TRBV9	NA	NA	TRBJ2-5	CASSVEPFRETQYF	TGTGCCAGCAGCGTAGAGCCGTTTAGGGAGACCCAGTACTTC
TRBV11-3	NA	few	TRBJ2-3	CASSLPSRRSDTQYF	TGTGCCAGCAGCCTCCCGAGCAGGAGGTCAGATACGCAGTATTTT
TRBV5-1	TRBD2	NA	TRBJ2-2	CASSLAPGLAGGTGTGELFF	TGCGCCAGCAGCTTGGCTCCGGGACTAGCGGGAGGAACGGGCACCGGGGAGCTGTTTTTT
TRBV28	TRBD2	NA	TRBJ2-3	CASSFRTRGIDTQYF	TGTGCCAGCAGTTTTAGGACTAGAGGGATAGATACGCAGTATTTT
TRBV5-1	TRBD1	NA	TRBJ1-5	CASSTTGDDQPQHF	TGCGCCAGCAGCACGACAGGGGACGATCAGCCCCAGCATTTT
TRBV6-8	TRBD2	NA	TRBJ2-1	CASSKSGSSYNEQFF	TGTGCCAGCAGCAAAAGCGGGAGCTCCTACAATGAGCAGTTCTTC
TRBV18	TRBD1	NA	TRBJ2-7	CASSPKDRVTYYEQYF	TGTGCCAGCTCACCGAAGGACAGGGTAACCTACTACGAGCAGTACTTC
TRBV25-1	NA	NA	TRBJ1-2	CASSESGDHGYTF	TGTGCCAGCAGTGAATCAGGAGACCATGGCTACACCTTC
TRBV9	TRBD1	NA	TRBJ1-2	CASGRTGLPYGYTF	TGTGCCAGCGGCCGGACAGGGCTGCCCTATGGCTACACCTTC
TRBV10-3	NA	few	TRBJ2-1	CAISESSGAPNEQFF	TGTGCCATCAGTGAGAGTAGCGGAGCCCCCAATGAGCAGTTCTTC
TRBV23-1	NA	NA	TRBJ2-4	CASSQSSGAEIQYF	TGCGCCAGCAGTCAATCGTCGGGTGCGGAGATTCAGTACTTC
TRBV6-1	NA	few	TRBJ2-7	CASSEDGGGIISYEQYF	TGTGCCAGCAGTGAAGATGGCGGAGGGATTATCTCCTACGAGCAGTACTTC
TRBV11-3	TRBD2	NA	TRBJ2-7	CASSLVALTSAYYEQYF	TGTGCCAGCAGCTTAGTTGCCTTGACTAGCGCATACTACGAGCAGTACTTC
TRBV14	NA	NA	TRBJ1-1	CASSQEGTEAFF	TGTGCCAGCAGCCAAGAGGGCACTGAAGCTTTCTTT
TRBV18	TRBD1	NA	TRBJ1-1	CASSLKNRGEAFF	TGTGCCAGCTCACTCAAAAACAGGGGGGAAGCTTTCTTT
TRBV11-3	TRBD2	few	TRBJ2-1	CASSSGTSGRWAEQFF	TGTGCCAGCAGCTCCGGGACTAGCGGGAGATGGGCTGAGCAGTTCTTC
TRBV18	NA	NA	TRBJ2-2	CASSPPDDGELFF	TGTGCCAGCTCACCTCCCGACGACGGGGAGCTGTTTTTT